These 27 T cell receptor beta chains came from one sample sequenced in a study of graft-versus-host responses after intestinal transplantation. Assay: immunoSEQ multiplex PCR; the TCRdb copy retains only in-frame clones and omits some. The top ten clones hold roughly 0.36% of a sample with some 85,000 clones, about 90% of them seen once. No cognate antigen is known for these TCRs. The sample in question was unstimulated CD8+ T cells sorted from spleen or lymph node cells, obtained before transplant. The source is a human donor who was the organ donor for an intestinal transplant.

The table lists this clone with a few counts. This chain uses TRBV7-8 with TRBJ2-2; unclear D gene. V was trimmed by 4 bases and J by 8 bases, leaving 8 bases between them. Per germline, CDR1 SGHVS and CDR2 FQNEAQ. This CDR3 is 12 amino acids long. The CDR3 loop reads CASSSFGGELFF. The CDR3, as DNA: TGTGCCAGCAGCTCATTCGGGGGGGAGCTGTTTTTT.

This chain connects TRBV4-1 to TRBJ2-3; 7 bases align to TRBD1. Germline V gives CDR1 MGHRA, CDR2 YSYEKL. The length of the CDR3 is 17 residues. Trimming took 1 base from V and 3 from J; bases not matched to a gene: 10. The CDR3 sequence: CASSQAEYTGVTDTQYF. In DNA form, the CDR3 reads TGCGCCAGCAGCCAAGCGGAATATACAGGGGTAACAGATACGCAGTATTTT.

This clone has just one count. The chain joins TRBV29-1 to TRBJ2-7; the D gene is possibly TRBD2 (6 bases). Between the trimmed V and J ends, which lost 4 bases and 4 bases, there was a span of 17 bases. This CDR3 spans 14 amino acids. The germline CDR1 and CDR2 sequences are SQVTM and ANQGSEA. CDR3 DNA: TGCAGCGTTGTCGCTACCAGGGCGGGGTACGAGCAGTACTTC. Amino acid sequence: CSVVATRAGYEQYF.

This rearrangement joins TRBV6-5 to TRBJ2-3; D perhaps matches TRBD2 (5 bases). The CDR3 has 16 amino acids. Looked up from germline, CDR1 is MNHEY and CDR2 is SVGAGI. Trimming removed 0 bases at V and 0 bases at J, with 10 bases between. The CDR3 sequence is CASSYSTGFSTDTQYF. The DNA of the CDR3 is TGTGCCAGCAGTTACTCGACGGGGTTTAGCACAGATACGCAGTATTTT.

This rearrangement joins TRBV7-8 to TRBJ1-1; D is ambiguous. The CDR3 runs to 15 residues. V lost 1 base and J 1 base, leaving 10 bases between the germline ends. The germline V gene has CDR1 SGHVS and CDR2 FQNEAQ. The CDR3 coding sequence is TGTGCCAGCAGCTTAGTCGACGGAGGGAACACTGAAGCTTTCTTT. This translates into CASSLVDGGNTEAFF.

V is TRBV5-6 and J is TRBJ2-7, with 9 bases that match TRBD1. CDR3 size: 14 residues. Germline V gives CDR1 SGHDT, CDR2 YYEEEE. V gave up 4 bases and J gave up 3 bases; unmatched junction bases: 5. The DNA for the CDR3 is TGTGCCAGCAGCGATGGGACAGGGAGCTACGAGCAGTACTTC. Translated: CASSDGTGSYEQYF.

The J gene is TRBJ1-1, the V gene TRBV10-3; 7 nucleotides match TRBD1. The length of the CDR3 is 16 residues. Per germline, CDR1 ENHRY and CDR2 SYGVKD. The trim removed 4 bases at V and 3 bases at J, leaving 11 bases unmatched. CDR3 in DNA: TGTGCCATCAGTGGGGACGGGGACAGTTTCTACACTGAAGCTTTCTTT. Translating it yields CAISGDGDSFYTEAFF.

This sequence joins TRBV7-8 and TRBJ2-2, with a possible D match to TRBD2 (6 bases). The CDR3 has 15 amino acids. V lost 1 base and J 5 bases, leaving 11 bases between the germline ends. Germline V lookup: CDR1 SGHVS, CDR2 FQNEAQ. In nucleotides, the CDR3 is TGTGCCAGCAGCTTAGGAGCGGGTAGGACCGGGGAGCTGTTTTTT. Translated, it gives CASSLGAGRTGELFF.

The chain links TRBV23-1 to TRBJ2-5; 9 bases match TRBD1. TRBV23-1 is given ORF status, its function remaining uncertain. The CDR3 sequence is 15 residues long. The V segment lost 2 bases and the J segment 2 bases; nucleotides outside the gene matches: 3. CDR3 region: CASSQPDRGQETQYF. In nucleotides, the CDR3 is TGCGCCAGCAGTCAACCCGACAGGGGGCAAGAGACCCAGTACTTC.

The gene calls are TRBV6-5 and TRBJ1-6, with a possible D match to TRBD1 (5 bases). CDR1 and CDR2 from the germline V gene are MNHEY and SVGAGI. V was cut by 4 bases and J by 2 bases, with 6 bases left in between. This CDR3 is 14 amino acids long. The CDR3 DNA sequence: TGTGCCAGCAGTTTGACAGCCTATAATTCACCCCTCCACTTT. Its protein is CASSLTAYNSPLHF.

By share, this clone ranks as medium-sized (0.01 to 0.1%). The rearrangement joins TRBV10-3 to TRBJ1-6; D remains unclear. The CDR3 consists of 14 residues. Germline V gene sequence: CDR1 ENHRY, CDR2 SYGVKD. Trimming removed 3 bases at V and 10 bases at J, with 13 bases between. The CDR3 bases are TGTGCCATCAGTGACCCTAACCCACCGTCACCCCTCCACTTT. Amino acids: CAISDPNPPSPLHF.

The table lists this clone with a count of one. This chain uses TRBV4-3 with TRBJ1-1, with 8 nucleotides matching TRBD1. Germline CDR1 is LGHNA and CDR2 is YSLEER. This CDR3 comprises 18 residues. Germline trimming cut 0 bases from V and 3 bases from J; bases unmatched to any gene: 12. CDR3 residues: CASSQDAGGVSLDTEAFF. In DNA form, the CDR3 reads TGCGCCAGCAGCCAAGATGCAGGGGGCGTTTCCCTGGACACTGAAGCTTTCTTT.

The chain is built from TRBV7-6 and TRBJ2-3, with TRBD1 matching over 8 bases. The CDR3 is 15 residues long. Germline V gene data show CDR1 as SGHVS and CDR2 as FNYEAQ. V was clipped by 5 bases and J by 3 bases; unmatched bases: 7. CDR3 nucleotide sequence: TGTGCCAGCAGCAAAAGGACAGGGAGGACAGATACGCAGTATTTT. Its protein is CASSKRTGRTDTQYF.

This sequence joins TRBV18 and TRBJ2-4, with 9 bases lining up with TRBD2. The CDR3 loop spans 16 amino acids. Trimming cost V 4 bases and J 0 bases; bases outside gene matches: 4. Germline loops: CDR1 KGHSH, CDR2 LQKENI. The CDR3 DNA reads as TGTGCCAGCTCACTCCTAGCGGGACTAGCCAAAAACATTCAGTACTTC. This sequence encodes CASSLLAGLAKNIQYF. The whole variable domain, remainder taken from reference TRBV18 and TRBJ2-4, is NAGVMQNPRHLVRRRGQEARLRCSPMKGHSHVYWYRQLPEEGLKFMVYLQKENIIDESGMPKERFSAEFPKEGPSILRIQQVVRGDSAAYFCASSLLAGLAKNIQYFGAGTRLSVL.

The chain uses TRBV7-3 and TRBJ2-5, with 9 bases fitting TRBD1. This CDR3 comprises 14 residues. Germline lookup yields CDR1 SGHTA and CDR2 FQGTGA. J lost 5 bases, V lost 5 bases, and 6 bases had no gene match. For the CDR3, the DNA is TGTGCCAGCAGCAGTACAGGGGGCGGTGAGACCCAGTACTTC. Protein product: CASSSTGGGETQYF.

The rearrangement uses TRBV19 and TRBJ2-1, with a tentative D call TRBD1 (5 bases). This CDR3 spans 13 amino acids. Germline-derived CDR1 and CDR2 are LNHDA and SQIVND (reference sequence). With 1 base removed from V and 6 bases from J, the gap between germline ends came to 7 bases. The CDR3 DNA reads TGTGCCAGTAGTATAGCAGGGATCAATGAGCAGTTCTTC. This encodes CASSIAGINEQFF. Filled out from reference TRBV19 and TRBJ2-1, the complete variable domain reads DGGITQSPKYLFRKEGQNVTLSCEQNLNHDAMYWYRQDPGQGLRLIYYSQIVNDFQKGDIAEGYSVSREKKESFPLTVTSAQKNPTAFYLCASSIAGINEQFFGPGTRLTVL.

The chain uses TRBV21-1 and TRBJ2-7; TRBD2 is the table's D call and was not checked against the DNA. TRBV21-1 is recorded as a pseudogene. The CDR3 consists of 19 residues. The chain's CDR3 is CASSSNPGGPAGGSREQYF. The CDR3 nucleotides read TGTGCCAGCAGCTCAAACCCCGGGGGCCCAGCGGGGGGTTCTCGCGAGCAGTACTTC.

The chain employs TRBV4-1 and TRBJ1-1; TRBD1 matches 9 bases. V dropped 0 bases and J dropped 5; count of bases not matched to a gene: 4. This CDR3 region has 15 residues. The V gene's germline CDR1 is MGHRA and CDR2 YSYEKL. The CDR3 reads CASSQDPGTGTEAFF. DNA of the CDR3: TGCGCCAGCAGCCAAGATCCGGGGACAGGGACTGAAGCTTTCTTT.

The gene calls are TRBV15 and TRBJ2-3; 8 bases map to TRBD2. The CDR3 runs 17 residues. Germline-derived CDR1 and CDR2 are LNHNV and YYDKDF (reference sequence). Trimming removed 0 bases from V and 0 bases from J; junction bases left unmatched: 5. The CDR3 nucleotides are TGTGCCACCAGCAGAGATGCGGGGGGAGGTAGCACAGATACGCAGTATTTT. Encoded protein: CATSRDAGGGSTDTQYF.

This clone was found once. This chain joins TRBV7-3 and TRBJ2-3; 11 bases agree with TRBD2. Losses at the gene ends were 5 bases for V and 3 bases for J; bases not matched to a gene: 7. The CDR3 runs 16 residues. The V gene's germline CDR1 is SGHTA and CDR2 FQGTGA. The CDR3 protein is CASSPGTSGDTDTQYF. The CDR3 nucleotides read TGTGCCAGCAGCCCGGGGACTAGCGGCGATACAGATACGCAGTATTTT.

This chain uses TRBV19 with TRBJ1-5; perhaps TRBD1 as D (6 bases). Trimming took off 3 bases at V and 2 bases at J, with 14 bases between the two ends. Germline CDR1 reads LNHDA; CDR2 reads SQIVND (reference sequence). CDR3 size: 16 residues. This CDR3 reads CASSMDSGEGNQPQHF. Here the CDR3 DNA reads TGTGCCAGTAGTATGGACAGCGGGGAGGGCAATCAGCCCCAGCATTTT. The whole variable domain, remainder taken from reference TRBV19 and TRBJ1-5, is DGGITQSPKYLFRKEGQNVTLSCEQNLNHDAMYWYRQDPGQGLRLIYYSQIVNDFQKGDIAEGYSVSREKKESFPLTVTSAQKNPTAFYLCASSMDSGEGNQPQHFGDGTRLSIL.

The chain links TRBV6-1 to TRBJ2-7, with D tentatively TRBD1 (5 bases). V lost 2 bases, J lost 2 bases, and 13 bases lay in between. The CDR3 has 15 residues. Germline loops: CDR1 MNHNS, CDR2 SASEGT. The CDR3 DNA reads as TGTGCCAGCAGTGAACGGTCAGGGCTCGCCTACGAGCAGTACTTC. As protein: CASSERSGLAYEQYF.

The J gene is TRBJ1-5, the V gene TRBV6-1, with D uncertain. CDR3 length equals 14 residues. Trimming pared 4 bases from V and 0 bases from J, leaving 7 bases between. CDR1 and CDR2 from the germline V gene are MNHNS and SASEGT. CDR3 amino acids: CASSASFSNQPQHF. In DNA form, the CDR3 reads TGTGCCAGCAGTGCCTCCTTTAGCAATCAGCCCCAGCATTTT.

This sequence joins TRBV9 and TRBJ2-2; the match to TRBD1 covers 7 bases. The CDR3 sequence is 17 residues long. V was clipped by 4 bases and J by 3 bases; unmatched bases: 12. Germline V gene data show CDR1 as SGDLS and CDR2 as YYNGEE. The CDR3 sequence is CASSIPLDTGDTGELFF. For the CDR3, the DNA is TGTGCCAGCAGCATCCCGCTGGATACAGGGGACACCGGGGAGCTGTTTTTT.

This clone came up once. The chain joins TRBV11-2 to TRBJ2-3; D call uncertain. This CDR3 is built from 17 residues. Germline CDR1 and CDR2: SGHAT and FQNNGV. Deletions cut 4 bases from V and 2 bases from J, with 19 bases between. The chain's CDR3 is CASSSKSLGDHTDTQYF. The CDR3 coding sequence is TGTGCCAGCAGCTCCAAATCTCTAGGAGACCACACAGATACGCAGTATTTT.

CDR3: CASSSLDSWIEAFF. The DNA for the CDR3 is TGTGCCAGCAGTTCCCTAGACTCCTGGATTGAAGCTTTCTTT. This sequence joins TRBV27 and TRBJ1-1; D unclear. In germline, CDR1 is MNHEY, CDR2 SMNVEV (reference sequence). The CDR3 consists of 14 residues. The ends were cut back, 4 bases at V and 7 bases at J, with 16 bases in the middle.

The CDR3 loop reads CASSGRDRDTYEQYF. The CDR3 DNA is TGTGCCAGCAGCGGCCGGGACAGGGATACCTACGAGCAGTACTTC. V is TRBV13 and J is TRBJ2-7, with 9 bases aligning to TRBD1. V shed 5 bases, J shed 2 bases, and the junction held 7 bases outside the gene matches. Germline V gene lookup returns CDR1 PRHDT and CDR2 FYEKMQ (reference sequence). The CDR3 sequence is 15 residues long.